This TCR beta chain was found in a study of CD8 T cells in ankylosing spondylitis (TCRdb year 2017). Describing the broader study: T cell receptor beta repertoires were profiled in healthy donors and ankylosing spondylitis patients so that disease-linked TCR variants could be found. The full study cohort was made up of about two dozen ankylosing spondylitis patients and some 100 healthy donors. Peripheral blood was sampled, and synovial fluid was additionally collected from ankylosing spondylitis patients.

From a lookup of the germline V gene, CDR1 and CDR2 are SQVTM and ANQGSEA. The CDR3 measures 12 amino acids from cysteine to phenylalanine. Only the CDR3 region is kept as DNA, spanning 36 bases read in frame from base 1. V is cut by 5 bases and J by 2 bases, and the space between the germline ends is 9 bases. The sequencing machine was an Illumina HiSeq 2500. TCR beta libraries were prepared by quantitative 5'-RACE with molecular barcodes. On the study's bioinformatics: Disease-linked TCR variants were identified with a new computational method built on a probabilistic model of VDJ rearrangement. In-frame beta chains were kept once TCRdb had trimmed the public reads at Q25 with fastp and called clones with MiXCR. Each record represents a unique CDR3 protein, reported with the most common genes and DNA among its rows. The V and J calls were not made by the authors but by TCRdb's processing. The sample table contains some 250,000 distinct CDR3 sequences; only one count was recorded for roughly a quarter of them. 0.6% to 0.75% of the sample is taken by the ten largest.

This clonotype was counted many times. The antigen this receptor binds is unknown. Base qualities are missing; no much larger clone stands one base away. Broad study findings and their caveats: Some motif variants had previously been reported in the synovial fluid and blood of reactive arthritis patients, which suggests shared mechanisms of disease initiation. The disease-linked clones showed a CD8+ phenotype and occurred at relatively low frequencies in peripheral blood. Significant enrichment of the disease-linked clones was reported in matched synovial fluid samples from ankylosing spondylitis patients. A TCR beta motif made up of several highly homologous amino acid variants appeared to be characteristic of blood from ankylosing spondylitis patients.

The source material was blood, either unsorted or a sorted T cell fraction (not recorded which). This sequence uses TRBV29-1 and TRBJ2-5; TRBD2 might be the D gene, on 6 matching bases. The receptor's source is a male donor with ankylosing spondylitis or in good health (not recorded which). The encoded CDR3 is CSVWGVQETQYF. The base sequence is TGCAGCGTTTGGGGGGTTCAAGAGACCCAGTACTTC. Beyond the CDR3, the reference TRBV29-1 and TRBJ2-5 genes provide the residues; the full variable domain reads: SAVISQKPSRDICQRGTSLTIQCQVDSQVTMMFWYRQQPGQSLTLIATANQGSEATYESGFVIDKFPISRPNLTFSTLTVSNMSPEDSSIYLCSVWGVQETQYFGPGTRLLVL.